The 2 T cell receptor beta chains below all came from one sample that was sequenced in a study of OX40 agonist ivuxolimab in advanced cancers. Sequencing was performed with immunoSEQ multiplex PCR; in TCRdb, only in-frame clones are kept and a portion is missing. The profile covers 20,000 to 30,000 clones, with approximately 88% appearing a single time and approximately 10% taken by the ten largest. Source: CD4+ or CD8+ T cells sorted from blood, taken in a trial of the OX40 agonist ivuxolimab. These receptors were collected from an adult with an advanced solid tumor such as melanoma, head and neck, liver or kidney cancer.

The chain joins TRBV28 to TRBJ2-7; either TRBD1 or TRBD2 may supply D (5 bases each). The V end lost 6 bases, the J end lost 4 bases, and 16 bases lay between the germline ends. From germline, CDR1 is MDHEN and CDR2 SYDVKM. This CDR3 region has 14 residues. The DNA for the CDR3 is TGTGCCAGCAGAAAAGAGGGGAGTGGTTACGAGCAGTACTTC. Its translation is CASRKEGSGYEQYF.

This sequence joins TRBV18 and TRBJ1-6, with TRBD1 identical over 8 bases. The CDR3 is 14 residues long. CDR1 and CDR2 (germline): KGHSH, LQKENI. Unmatched junction bases numbered 3, after V lost 3 bases and J lost 8 bases. CDR3 in DNA: TGTGCCAGCTCACCTGGGACAGGTTATTCACCCCTCCACTTT. It codes for CASSPGTGYSPLHF.